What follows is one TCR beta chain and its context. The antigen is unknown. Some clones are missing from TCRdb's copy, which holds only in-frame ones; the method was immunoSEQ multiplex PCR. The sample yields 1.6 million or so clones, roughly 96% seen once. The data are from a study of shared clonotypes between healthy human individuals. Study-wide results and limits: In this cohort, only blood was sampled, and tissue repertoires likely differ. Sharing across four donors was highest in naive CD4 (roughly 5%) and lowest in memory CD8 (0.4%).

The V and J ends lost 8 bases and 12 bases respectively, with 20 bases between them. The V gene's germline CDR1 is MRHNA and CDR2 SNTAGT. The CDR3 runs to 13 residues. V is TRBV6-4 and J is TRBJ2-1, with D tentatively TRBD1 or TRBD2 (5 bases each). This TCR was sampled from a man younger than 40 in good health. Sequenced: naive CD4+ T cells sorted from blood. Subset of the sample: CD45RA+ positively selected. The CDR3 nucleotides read TGTGCCAGCGGGACCCGAGAGGGATCCGGGCAGTTCTTC. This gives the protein CASGTREGSGQFF.